The TCR beta chain under discussion was sequenced for a study of persistence of HIV-infected CD4 T cells (dated by TCRdb to about 2020). Regarding the research as a whole: The study isolated CMV- and HIV-1 Gag-responding CD4+ T cells from ART-treated individuals to examine antigen-driven clonal expansion of HIV-1-infected cells. Participants had been on suppressive ART for a median of roughly eight years. Peripheral blood samples of up to about 180 mL were obtained at multiple time points, with the exception of two participants, for whom leukapheresis was performed at a single time point. TCRbeta sequencing assessed the clonality of all cells in each sorted population, while proviral sequencing assessed the clonality of infected cells. In the cross-participant TCR cluster analysis, eight or nine participants were included for CMV and 7 participants were included for Gag. General conclusions and limits of the study: Few individuals were included in the study, and only a limited range of antigens was tested. Within the same sorted populations, TCR oligoclonality correlated with proviral oligoclonality. TCRbeta richness in CMV- and Gag-responding cells was significantly lower than in anti-CD3/anti-CD28-responding cells; CMV-responding cells had higher oligoclonality than CD3/CD28-stimulated and Gag-responding cells. Bulk TCR analyses could not be limited to the rare CMV-responding cells that actually contained HIV-1 proviruses. Antigen-responding cells were enriched for expanded CDR3beta sequences that were degenerate, which suggests that CD4+ responses to CMV and Gag underwent convergent selection.

The immunoSEQ hsTCRB assay version 4, run in survey mode, was used to sequence TCRbeta repertoires from genomic DNA. For TCRbeta sequencing, genomic DNA was diluted to 8 to 10 ng/uL, with up to about 1 ug used per sample. The published analysis was carried out like this. TCRbeta data analysis was done in ImmunoSeq Analyzer 3.0, and diversity was calculated on productive nucleotide rearrangements. Using the Immunarch R package, lower-bound TCR diversity was estimated with the improved Chao index and clonality was estimated with the Gini coefficient. When different nucleotide rearrangements encoded the same CDR3beta amino acid sequence, each rearrangement was treated as a distinct clonotype. TCRbeta sequences significantly enriched in antigen-responding cells relative to anti-CD3/anti-CD28-activated cells were identified by differential abundance analysis. GLIPH2 clustered TCRs by predicted peptide-MHC specificity, both within individual participants and across merged participant data sets. What TCRdb holds here is the immuneACCESS table cut down to in-frame rearrangements. Part of the clones is not present; checked against another copy, under half of the missing clones reflect an unresolved V gene, and the others are unexplained. V and J calls and clone size follow that table, whereas D and trimming were derived from the DNA. This sample lists some 30,000 clones; roughly 82% were detected once. In total, the top ten clones hold roughly 6.5% of the sample.

Points on this clone: Its antigen is currently not known. Base qualities are not at hand, and no much larger clone is one base apart.

This sample's treatment or condition label indicates: suppressive antiretroviral therapy. Lysates of CMV-infected fibroblasts were used at around 10 ug/mL for cell stimulation. Memory CD4+ T cells that did not respond, being CD40L-negative, CD69-negative and CD45RO-high, were sorted as memory populations depleted of antigen-responding cells. Participants were HIV-1-infected adults who started suppressive ART during chronic infection. Plasma HIV-1 RNA had been undetectable (below 50 copies/mL) in participants for at least 4 years. To be included, a participant needed positive CMV serology and a CD4+ T cell count above 400 cells/uL. Before stimulation, PBMCs were isolated using density centrifugation and depleted of CD8+ T cells. CD8-depleted PBMCs were stimulated for about 17 hours with anti-CD28/CD49d costimulation, CD40-blocking antibody and enfuvirtide to prevent new infections. Cell sorting was performed on a Beckman Coulter MoFlo Legacy or XDP sorter, and dead cells were excluded with propidium iodide. Genomic DNA was extracted using the QIAamp DNA Mini Kit for samples with more than one million cells and using the Quick-DNA Microprep Kit for all other samples.

At the junction V is shortened by 3 bases and J by 4 bases, with 10 bases in between. From cysteine to phenylalanine, the CDR3 is 13 amino acids long. Only the CDR3 DNA is retained, 39 bases long and in frame from the first base. From the germline V gene, CDR1 is KGHSH and CDR2 is LQKENI. The source is an adult woman with HIV who was CMV-seropositive. The sequences come from CD4+ T cells sorted from PBMCs after approximately 19-hour stimulation, collected from a patient who received antiretroviral therapy. The cell subset or site label, as the study defines it: CD40L-CD69- CD45RO-high memory CD4 T cells not responding to CMV lysate. The chain is encoded by TRBV18 joined to TRBJ2-7; the D region may be TRBD1 or TRBD2, each matching 5 bases equally. CDR3 region: CASSPGTGYEQYF. The nucleotide sequence reads as follows: TGTGCCAGCTCACCCGGGACGGGGTACGAGCAGTACTTC. Where the CDR3 stops, the reference TRBV18 and TRBJ2-7 genes take over; the full variable domain is NAGVMQNPRHLVRRRGQEARLRCSPMKGHSHVYWYRQLPEEGLKFMVYLQKENIIDESGMPKERFSAEFPKEGPSILRIQQVVRGDSAAYFCASSPGTGYEQYFGPGTRLTVT.